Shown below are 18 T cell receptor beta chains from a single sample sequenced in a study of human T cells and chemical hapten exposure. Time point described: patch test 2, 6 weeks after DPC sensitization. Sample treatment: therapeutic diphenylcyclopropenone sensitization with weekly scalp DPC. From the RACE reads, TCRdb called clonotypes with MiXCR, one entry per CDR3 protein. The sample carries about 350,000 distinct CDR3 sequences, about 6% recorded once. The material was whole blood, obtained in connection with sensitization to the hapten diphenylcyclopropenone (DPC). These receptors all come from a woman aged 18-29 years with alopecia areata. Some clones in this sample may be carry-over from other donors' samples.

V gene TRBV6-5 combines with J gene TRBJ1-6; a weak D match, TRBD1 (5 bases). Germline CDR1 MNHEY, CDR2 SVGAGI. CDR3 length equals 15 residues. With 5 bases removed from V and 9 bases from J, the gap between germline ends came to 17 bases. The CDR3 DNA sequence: TGTGCCAGCAGTAGGGGATCTAAGTTCGGTTCACCCCTCCACTTT. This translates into CASSRGSKFGSPLHF.

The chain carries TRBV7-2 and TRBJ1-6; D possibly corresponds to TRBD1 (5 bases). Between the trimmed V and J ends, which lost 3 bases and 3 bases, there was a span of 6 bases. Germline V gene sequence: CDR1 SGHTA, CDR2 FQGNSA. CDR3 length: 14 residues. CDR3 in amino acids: CASSLGLYNSPLHF. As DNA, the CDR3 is TGTGCCAGCAGCTTGGGACTCTATAATTCACCCCTCCACTTT.

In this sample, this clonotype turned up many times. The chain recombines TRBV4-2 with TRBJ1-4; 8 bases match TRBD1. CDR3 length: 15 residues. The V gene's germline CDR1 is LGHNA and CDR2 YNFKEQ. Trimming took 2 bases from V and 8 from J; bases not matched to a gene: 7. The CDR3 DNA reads TGTGCCAGCAGCCAATCGCAGGGGGCTTCAGAAAAACTGTTTTTT. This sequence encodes CASSQSQGASEKLFF.

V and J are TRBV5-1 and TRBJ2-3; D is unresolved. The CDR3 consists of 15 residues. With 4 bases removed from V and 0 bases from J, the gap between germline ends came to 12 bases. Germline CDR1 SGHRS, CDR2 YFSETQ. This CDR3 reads CASSQSRRSTDTQYF. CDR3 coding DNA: TGCGCCAGCAGCCAGTCAAGGCGTAGCACAGATACGCAGTATTTT.

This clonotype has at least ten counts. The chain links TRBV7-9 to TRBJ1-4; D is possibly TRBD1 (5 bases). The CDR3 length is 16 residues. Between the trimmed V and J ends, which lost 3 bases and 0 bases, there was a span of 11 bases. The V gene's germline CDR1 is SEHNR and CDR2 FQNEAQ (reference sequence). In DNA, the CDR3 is TGTGCCAGCAGCTTGGGGGGACCTGCAACTAATGAAAAACTGTTTTTT. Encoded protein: CASSLGGPATNEKLFF.

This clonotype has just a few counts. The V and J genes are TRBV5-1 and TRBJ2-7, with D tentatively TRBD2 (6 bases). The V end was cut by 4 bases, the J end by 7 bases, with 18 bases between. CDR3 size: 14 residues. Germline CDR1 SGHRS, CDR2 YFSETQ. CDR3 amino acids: CASSPSIGTWEQYF. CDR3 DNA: TGCGCCAGCAGCCCATCCATCGGGACTTGGGAGCAGTACTTC.

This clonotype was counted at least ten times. CDR3 sequence (DNA): TGCAGCGTTGTCCGACAGAAGAACACTGAAGCTTTCTTT. Amino acids: CSVVRQKNTEAFF. The chain is built from TRBV29-1 and TRBJ1-1, with D maybe TRBD1 (5 bases). The CDR3 contains 13 residues. The V gene's germline CDR1 is SQVTM and CDR2 ANQGSEA. V was shortened by 4 bases and J by 1 base, with 10 bases between the two germline ends. The whole variable domain, remainder taken from reference TRBV29-1 and TRBJ1-1, is SAVISQKPSRDICQRGTSLTIQCQVDSQVTMMFWYRQQPGQSLTLIATANQGSEATYESGFVIDKFPISRPNLTFSTLTVSNMSPEDSSIYLCSVVRQKNTEAFFGQGTRLTVV.

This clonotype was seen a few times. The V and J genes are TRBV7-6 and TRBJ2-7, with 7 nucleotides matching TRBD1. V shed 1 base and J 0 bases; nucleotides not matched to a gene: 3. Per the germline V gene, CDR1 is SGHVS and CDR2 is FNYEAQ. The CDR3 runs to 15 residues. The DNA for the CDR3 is TGTGCCAGCAGCTTAGGAGGGGGCAGCTCCTACGAGCAGTACTTC. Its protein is CASSLGGGSSYEQYF.

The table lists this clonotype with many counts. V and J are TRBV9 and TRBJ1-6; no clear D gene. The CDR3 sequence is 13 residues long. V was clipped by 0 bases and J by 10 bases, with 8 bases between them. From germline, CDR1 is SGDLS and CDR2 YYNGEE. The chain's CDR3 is CASSVGLLSPLHF. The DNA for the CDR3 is TGTGCCAGCAGCGTAGGACTTCTCTCACCCCTCCACTTT.

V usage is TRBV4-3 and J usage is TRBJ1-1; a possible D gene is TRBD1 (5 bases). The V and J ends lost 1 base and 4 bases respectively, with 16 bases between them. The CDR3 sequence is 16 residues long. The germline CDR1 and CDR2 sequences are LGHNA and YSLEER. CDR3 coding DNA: TGCGCCAGCAGCCAAGGCTCCGGCGGCAGGGCCACTGAAGCTTTCTTT. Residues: CASSQGSGGRATEAFF.

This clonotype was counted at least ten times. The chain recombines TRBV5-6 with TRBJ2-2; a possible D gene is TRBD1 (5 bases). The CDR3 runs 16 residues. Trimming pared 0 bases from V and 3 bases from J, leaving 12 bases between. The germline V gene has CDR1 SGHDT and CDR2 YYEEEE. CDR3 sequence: CASSLEWGEDTGELFF. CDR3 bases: TGTGCCAGCAGCTTGGAATGGGGCGAGGACACCGGGGAGCTGTTTTTT.

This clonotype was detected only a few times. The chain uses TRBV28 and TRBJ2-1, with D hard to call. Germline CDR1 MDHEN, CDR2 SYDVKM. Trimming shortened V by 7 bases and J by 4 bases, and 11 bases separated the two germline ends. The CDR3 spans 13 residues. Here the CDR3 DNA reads TGTGCCAGCACCCATACTGTTTACAATGAGCAGTTCTTC. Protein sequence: CASTHTVYNEQFF.

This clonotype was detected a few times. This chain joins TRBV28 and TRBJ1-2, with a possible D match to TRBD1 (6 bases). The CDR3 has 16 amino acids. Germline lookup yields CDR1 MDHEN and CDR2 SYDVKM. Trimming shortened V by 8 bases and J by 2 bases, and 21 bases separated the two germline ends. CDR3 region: CASGRGPGAKNYGYTF. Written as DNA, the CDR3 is TGTGCCAGCGGACGAGGGCCAGGGGCTAAGAACTATGGCTACACCTTC.

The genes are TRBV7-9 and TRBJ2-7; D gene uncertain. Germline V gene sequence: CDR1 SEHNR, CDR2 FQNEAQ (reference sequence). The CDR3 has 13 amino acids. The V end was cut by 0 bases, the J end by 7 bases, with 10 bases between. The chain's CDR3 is CASSLAGSDEQYF. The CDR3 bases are TGTGCCAGCAGCTTAGCGGGGTCAGATGAGCAGTACTTC.

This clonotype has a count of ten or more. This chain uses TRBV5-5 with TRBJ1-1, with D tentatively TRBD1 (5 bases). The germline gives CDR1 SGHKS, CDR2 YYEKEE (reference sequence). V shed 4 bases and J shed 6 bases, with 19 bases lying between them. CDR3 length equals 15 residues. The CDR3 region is CASSLRGKGQAEAFF. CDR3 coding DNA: TGTGCCAGCAGCCTTAGGGGAAAGGGTCAGGCTGAAGCTTTCTTT.

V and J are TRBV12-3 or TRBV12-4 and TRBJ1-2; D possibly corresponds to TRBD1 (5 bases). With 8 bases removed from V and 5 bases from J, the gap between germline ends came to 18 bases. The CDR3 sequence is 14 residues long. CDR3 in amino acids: CASSPYGTDYGYTF. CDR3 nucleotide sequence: TGTGCCAGCTCCCCTTATGGGACTGATTATGGCTACACCTTC.

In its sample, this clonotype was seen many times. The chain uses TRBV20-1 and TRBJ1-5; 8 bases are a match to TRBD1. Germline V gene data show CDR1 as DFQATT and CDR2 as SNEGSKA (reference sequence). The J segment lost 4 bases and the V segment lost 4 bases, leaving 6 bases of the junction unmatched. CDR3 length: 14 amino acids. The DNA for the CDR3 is TGCAGTGCTAAGGACAGGGCCCCTAATCAGCCCCAGCATTTT. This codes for CSAKDRAPNQPQHF.

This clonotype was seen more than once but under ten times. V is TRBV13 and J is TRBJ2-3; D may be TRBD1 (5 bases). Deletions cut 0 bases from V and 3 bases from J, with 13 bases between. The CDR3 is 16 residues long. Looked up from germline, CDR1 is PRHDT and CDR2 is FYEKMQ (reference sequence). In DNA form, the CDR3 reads TGTGCCAGCAGCTTAGGCCAGGGCCCAAGAACAGATACGCAGTATTTT. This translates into CASSLGQGPRTDTQYF.